Listed below are T cell receptor beta chains from one sample, sequenced in a study of low-dose radiotherapy and immunotherapy resistance in tumors. MiXCR, run by TCRdb on the reads, gives a single entry per CDR3 protein. The repertoire holds 95,000 to 100,000 distinct CDR3 sequences, with 20% to 25% as singletons. The sample in question was PBMCs, obtained after low-dose radiotherapy plus immunotherapy. The receptors were gathered from a male donor with prostate cancer. The CDR3 runs from the conserved cysteine through the conserved F or W. D genes are given only for firm matches. For some rows the clone size is stated as once, few or many, or as a class when expanded; others skip it.

CDR3: CASSRRQGFEKLFF
DNA: TGTGCCAGCAGCCGTCGACAGGGTTTCGAAAAACTGTTTTTT
size: few
J: TRBJ1-4
V: TRBV13
D: TRBD1

CDR3: CASSLQGGWNTGELFF
DNA: TGTGCCAGCAGCTTGCAGGGAGGCTGGAACACCGGGGAGCTGTTTTTT
size: many
J: TRBJ2-2
V: TRBV7-3
D: NA

CDR3: CASIHSQGGHQPQHF
DNA: TGTGCCAGTATCCACTCGCAGGGGGGGCATCAGCCCCAGCATTTT
size: NA
J: TRBJ1-5
V: TRBV19
D: TRBD1

CDR3: CASSTSGGWGEQFF
DNA: TGTGCCAGCTCTACTAGCGGGGGGTGGGGTGAGCAGTTCTTC
size: few
J: TRBJ2-1
V: TRBV6-2/TRBV6-3
D: TRBD2

CDR3: CASSEYYLGSTGELFF
DNA: TGTGCCAGCAGTGAATACTACTTGGGGAGCACCGGGGAGCTGTTTTTT
size: many
J: TRBJ2-2
V: TRBV25-1
D: NA

CDR3: CASSLAGTSSGNTIYF
DNA: TGTGCCAGCAGCTTAGCTGGCACAAGCTCTGGAAACACCATATATTTT
size: many
J: TRBJ1-3
V: TRBV7-6
D: NA

CDR3: CSASNPQTYEQYF
DNA: TGCAGTGCTAGCAACCCCCAGACTTACGAGCAGTACTTC
size: many
J: TRBJ2-7
V: TRBV20-1
D: NA

CDR3: CASSSYLAGSNQPQHF
DNA: TGTGCCAGCAGCTCCTACCTCGCCGGTAGCAATCAGCCCCAGCATTTT
size: NA
J: TRBJ1-5
V: TRBV5-5
D: NA

CDR3: CAWSVSGANTIYF
DNA: TGTGCCTGGAGTGTTTCAGGGGCCAACACCATATATTTT
size: many
J: TRBJ1-3
V: TRBV30
D: NA

CDR3: CASSTNQETQYF
DNA: TGCGCCAGCAGCACGAACCAAGAGACCCAGTACTTC
size: many
J: TRBJ2-5
V: TRBV5-1
D: NA

CDR3: CASSYEGGTGETQYF
DNA: TGTGCCAGCAGCTACGAAGGGGGGACGGGGGAGACCCAGTACTTC
size: many
J: TRBJ2-5
V: TRBV7-9
D: NA

CDR3: CASSLLAGKSSYEQYF
DNA: TGTGCCAGCTCACTTCTAGCGGGCAAATCCTCCTACGAGCAGTACTTC
size: many
J: TRBJ2-7
V: TRBV18
D: TRBD2

CDR3: CASPRQQGLAGAYNEQFF
DNA: TGTGCCAGCCCTAGGCAACAGGGACTAGCGGGAGCCTACAATGAGCAGTTCTTC
size: many
J: TRBJ2-1
V: TRBV2
D: TRBD2

CDR3: CSAIRPSGGGSTDTQYF
DNA: TGCAGTGCCATCCGACCGAGCGGGGGAGGGTCCACAGATACGCAGTATTTT
size: many
J: TRBJ2-3
V: TRBV20-1
D: TRBD2

CDR3: CAAGELASTGGQFF
DNA: TGTGCCGCGGGTGAACTAGCCTCAACCGGGGGGCAGTTCTTC
size: many
J: TRBJ2-1
V: TRBV2
D: NA

CDR3: CASSPRDRRTDTQYF
DNA: TGCGCCAGCAGCCCCCGGGACAGGAGAACAGATACGCAGTATTTT
size: many
J: TRBJ2-3
V: TRBV5-1
D: TRBD1

CDR3: CASSFRGQAYNEQFF
DNA: TGTGCCAGCAGTTTCCGGGGACAGGCCTACAATGAGCAGTTCTTC
size: NA
J: TRBJ2-1
V: TRBV5-3
D: TRBD1

CDR3: CASSVYTGELFF
DNA: TGTGCCAGCAGTGTATACACCGGGGAGCTGTTTTTT
size: many
J: TRBJ2-2
V: TRBV6-1
D: NA

CDR3: CASSYDWTSGGRSGELFFF
DNA: NA
size: NA
J: TRBJ2-2
V: TRBV6-8
D: NA

CDR3: CSGEVADTQYF
DNA: TGCAGTGGAGAAGTAGCAGATACGCAGTATTTT
size: many
J: TRBJ2-3
V: TRBV20-1
D: NA

CDR3: CSVVRTKGWNEQFF
DNA: TGCAGCGTTGTCCGAACGAAGGGTTGGAATGAGCAGTTCTTC
size: many
J: TRBJ2-1
V: TRBV29-1
D: NA

CDR3: CASSPSREGTQYF
DNA: TGTGCCAGCAGCCCTAGCAGGGAAGGGACCCAGTACTTC
size: many
J: TRBJ2-5
V: TRBV7-2
D: NA

CDR3: CSVRVGTGQFF
DNA: TGCAGCGTCCGGGTGGGTACGGGGCAGTTCTTC
size: NA
J: TRBJ2-1
V: TRBV29-1
D: NA

CDR3: CASSPPGQGPGANVLTF
DNA: TGTGCCAGCTCACCTCCGGGACAGGGGCCTGGGGCCAACGTCCTGACTTTC
size: many
J: TRBJ2-6
V: TRBV18
D: TRBD1

CDR3: CASSPTGTNYGYTF
DNA: TGTGCCAGCAGTCCAACAGGGACTAACTATGGCTACACCTTC
size: NA
J: TRBJ1-2
V: TRBV6-6
D: NA

CDR3: CASSRSGLQPQHF
DNA: TGTGCCAGCAGTAGATCGGGCCTCCAGCCCCAGCATTTT
size: NA
J: TRBJ1-5
V: TRBV28
D: NA

CDR3: CASSAPRDPQSLAF
DNA: TGTGCCAGCAGCGCCCCTAGAGACCCCCAGAGCTTGGCCTTC
size: many
J: TRBJ1-2
V: TRBV2
D: NA

CDR3: CASSSTGVRNTIYF
DNA: TGTGCCAGCAGCTCGACAGGGGTTAGAAACACCATATATTTT
size: many
J: TRBJ1-3
V: TRBV9
D: TRBD1

CDR3: CSGGTVRETQYF
DNA: TGCAGCGGGGGGACAGTTCGAGAGACCCAGTACTTC
size: many
J: TRBJ2-5
V: TRBV29-1
D: TRBD1

CDR3: CASSENTGGRSGYTF
DNA: TGTGCCAGCAGCGAAAACACAGGGGGTCGAAGTGGCTACACCTTC
size: many
J: TRBJ1-2
V: TRBV14
D: TRBD1

CDR3: CASRVGCGGRDEQFF
DNA: TGTGCCAGCAGGGTCGGTTGCGGGGGGAGGGATGAGCAGTTCTTC
size: many
J: TRBJ2-1
V: TRBV6-4
D: TRBD2

CDR3: CSVGHSSYNEQFF
DNA: TGCAGCGTCGGACACAGCTCCTACAATGAGCAGTTCTTC
size: few
J: TRBJ2-1
V: TRBV29-1
D: NA

CDR3: CASSSQGARGGNEQFF
DNA: TGTGCCAGCAGCAGTCAGGGGGCGCGAGGTGGCAATGAGCAGTTCTTC
size: NA
J: TRBJ2-1
V: TRBV11-1
D: TRBD1